The TCR beta chain under discussion was sequenced for a study of STAT5B mutations in CD4+ large granular lymphocyte leukemia. Whole-study results and caveats: Top patient clones used TRBV06 genes more often: 8/27 versus 2/35 in controls. CD4-sorted patient repertoires seemed more clonal than healthy CD4+ repertoires. No patients shared main leukemic clonotypes, though around 25% appeared at low frequency elsewhere.

Trimming took off 2 bases at V and 0 bases at J, with 13 bases between the two ends. Germline V gene sequence: CDR1 KGHSH, CDR2 LQKENI. This CDR3 has 16 amino acids. In regard to this clone: The target antigen is unknown.

Clones were sequenced by immunoSEQ multiplex PCR, and TCRdb holds only the in-frame ones, with some missing. Found here are more than 20,000 clones, around 80% of them singletons; the top ten hold roughly 0.4%. This sequence originates from a human donor in good health. The rearrangement joins TRBV18 to TRBJ1-2; D perhaps matches TRBD1 (6 bases). The material sequenced was CD4+ T cells from blood buffy coats. Here the CDR3 reads CASSPGTGFSNYGYTF. CDR3 nucleotide sequence: TGTGCCAGCTCACCAGGAACAGGGTTTTCTAACTATGGCTACACCTTC.